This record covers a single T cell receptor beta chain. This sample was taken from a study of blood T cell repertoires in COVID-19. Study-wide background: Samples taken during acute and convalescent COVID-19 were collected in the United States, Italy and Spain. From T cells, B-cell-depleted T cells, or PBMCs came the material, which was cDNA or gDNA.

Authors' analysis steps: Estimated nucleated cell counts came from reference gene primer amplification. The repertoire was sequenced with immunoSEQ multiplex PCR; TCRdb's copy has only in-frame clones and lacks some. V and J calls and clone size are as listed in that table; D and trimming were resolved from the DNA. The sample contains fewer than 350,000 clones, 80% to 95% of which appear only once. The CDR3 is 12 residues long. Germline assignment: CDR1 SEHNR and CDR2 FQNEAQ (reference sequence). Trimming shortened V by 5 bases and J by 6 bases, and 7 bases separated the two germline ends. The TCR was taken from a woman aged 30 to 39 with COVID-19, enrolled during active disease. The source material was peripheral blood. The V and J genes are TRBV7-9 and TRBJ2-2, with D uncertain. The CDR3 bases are TGTGCCAGCAGCCAAGCCGCCGGGGAGCTGTTTTTT. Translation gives CASSQAAGELFF. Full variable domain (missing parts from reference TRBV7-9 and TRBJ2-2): DTGVSQNPRHKITKRGQNVTFRCDPISEHNRLYWYRQTLGQGPEFLTYFQNEAQLEKSRLLSDRFSAERPKGSFSTLEIQRTEQGDSAMYLCASSQAAGELFFGEGSRLTVL.